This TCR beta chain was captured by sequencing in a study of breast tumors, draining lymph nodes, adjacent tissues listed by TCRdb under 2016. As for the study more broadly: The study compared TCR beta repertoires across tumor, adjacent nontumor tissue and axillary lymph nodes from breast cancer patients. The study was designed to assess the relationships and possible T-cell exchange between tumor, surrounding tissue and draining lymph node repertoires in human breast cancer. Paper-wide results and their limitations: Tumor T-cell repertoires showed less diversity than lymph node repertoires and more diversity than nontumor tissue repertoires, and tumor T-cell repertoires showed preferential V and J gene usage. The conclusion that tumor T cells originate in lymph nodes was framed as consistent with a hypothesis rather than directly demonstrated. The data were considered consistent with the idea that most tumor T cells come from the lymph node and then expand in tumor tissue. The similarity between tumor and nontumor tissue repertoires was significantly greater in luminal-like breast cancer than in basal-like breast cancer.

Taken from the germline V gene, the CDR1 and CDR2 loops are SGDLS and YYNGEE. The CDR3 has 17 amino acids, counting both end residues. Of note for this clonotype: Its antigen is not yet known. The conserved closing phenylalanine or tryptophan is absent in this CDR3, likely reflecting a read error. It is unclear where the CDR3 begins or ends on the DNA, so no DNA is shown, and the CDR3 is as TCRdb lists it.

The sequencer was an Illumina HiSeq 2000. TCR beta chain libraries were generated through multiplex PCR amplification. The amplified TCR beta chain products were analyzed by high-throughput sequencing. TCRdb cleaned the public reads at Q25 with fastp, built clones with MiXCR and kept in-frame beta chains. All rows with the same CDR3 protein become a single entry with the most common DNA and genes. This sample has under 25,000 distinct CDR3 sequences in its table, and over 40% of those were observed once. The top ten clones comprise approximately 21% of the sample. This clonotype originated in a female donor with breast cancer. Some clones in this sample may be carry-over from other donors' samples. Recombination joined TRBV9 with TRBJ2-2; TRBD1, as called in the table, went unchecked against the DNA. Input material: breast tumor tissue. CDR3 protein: CASSVPDRGSDTGEPFS.